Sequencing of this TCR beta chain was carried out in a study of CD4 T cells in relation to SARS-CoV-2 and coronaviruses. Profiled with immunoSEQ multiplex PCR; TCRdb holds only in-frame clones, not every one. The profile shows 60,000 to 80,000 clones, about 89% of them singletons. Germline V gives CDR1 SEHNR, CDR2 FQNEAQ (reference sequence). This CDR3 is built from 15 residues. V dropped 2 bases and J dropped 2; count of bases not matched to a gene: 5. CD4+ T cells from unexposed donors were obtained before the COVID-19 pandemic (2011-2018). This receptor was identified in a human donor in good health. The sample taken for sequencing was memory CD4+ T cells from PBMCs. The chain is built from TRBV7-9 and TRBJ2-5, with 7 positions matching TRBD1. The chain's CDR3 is CASSLYGRGQETQYF. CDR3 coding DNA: TGTGCCAGCAGCTTATACGGCAGGGGGCAAGAGACCCAGTACTTC.